A selection of T cell receptor beta chains follows, all from one sample in a study of cytomegalovirus exposure and HLA in healthy donors. Repertoires were generated with immunoSEQ multiplex PCR, while TCRdb's copy carries only in-frame clones and drops some. This table holds 150,000 to 180,000 clones, roughly 80% found once. The sample consisted of PBMCs. Source of these receptors: a woman between 40 and 55 years old in good health and CMV-seronegative. Each CDR3 is given with its conserved first and last residue. D genes are given only for firm matches. Size values are once, few and many counts, or a class for expanded clones, and some rows have none.

>TRBJ2-7|NA|NA|TRBV10-1
TGCGCCAGCAGTACAGGTTCCTACGAGCAGTACTTC
CASSTGSYEQYF
>TRBJ1-3|TRBD1|NA|TRBV10-3
TGTGCCATCAGTGAGTCAAAGGGGGCGCCTGGAAACACCATATATTTT
CAISESKGAPGNTIYF
>TRBJ1-4|TRBD1|NA|TRBV9
TGTGCCAGCAGCGGCCCCTCCGGGACAGGGGCAACTAATGAAAAACTGTTTTTT
CASSGPSGTGATNEKLFF
>TRBJ2-1|TRBD2|NA|TRBV19
TGTGCCAGTAGTATAGTTTTAGCGGGGTCTCAGGGATATGAGCAGTTCTTC
CASSIVLAGSQGYEQFF
>TRBJ1-1|NA|NA|TRBV11-3
TGTGCCAGCAGCTCCAGAGACAGCAGGGGCTCTGAAGCTTTCTTT
CASSSRDSRGSEAFF
>TRBJ2-1|TRBD2|few|TRBV5-1
TGCGCCAGCAGCTCCCATACTAGCGGGGGGGCCAATGAGCAGTTCTTC
CASSSHTSGGANEQFF
>TRBJ1-2|NA|few|TRBV28
TGTGCCAGCAGTTCCCCACACAGTGTCGGCGGCTACACCTTC
CASSSPHSVGGYTF
>TRBJ2-3|TRBD2|NA|TRBV7-6
TGTGCCAGCATGAGCGGGGGGGCCCGAACAGATACGCAGTATTTT
CASMSGGARTDTQYF
>TRBJ2-5|TRBD1|NA|TRBV5-6
TGTGCCAGCAGCCCGGACAGGGGCCGGGAGACCCAGTACTTC
CASSPDRGRETQYF
>TRBJ2-3|TRBD2|NA|TRBV6-6
TGTGCCAGCAGCCCGGGTGGGACTAGCGGGGGCCTGGAGTTT
CASSPGGTSGGLEF
>TRBJ1-1|TRBD1|NA|TRBV5-6
TGTGCCAGCAGCCCTTGGAGGGGGCTGAACACTGAAGCTTTCTTT
CASSPWRGLNTEAFF
>TRBJ1-4|TRBD1|NA|TRBV7-7
TGTGCTAGCAGCTCCTCCGGGACAGGCCTAGAAAAACTGTTTTTT
CASSSSGTGLEKLFF
>TRBJ1-1|NA|NA|TRBV7-8
TGTGCCAGCAGCTTACAGGGAAGGGATGAAGCTTTCTTT
CASSLQGRDEAFF
>TRBJ2-7|NA|NA|TRBV6-5
TGTGCCAGCAAAGGCAGGAACTACGAGCAGTACTTC
CASKGRNYEQYF
>TRBJ2-7|TRBD2|NA|TRBV27
TGTGCCAGCAGTTCCCGACTAGCGGCTGGCGAGCAGTACTTC
CASSSRLAAGEQYF
>TRBJ2-1|TRBD2|few|TRBV5-1
TGCGCCAGCAGCTTTGGAATTGCGGGGGGTGACAATGAGCAGTTCTTC
CASSFGIAGGDNEQFF
>TRBJ1-1|NA|NA|TRBV13
TGTGCCAGCAGCCCGGGGGGGTACACTGAAGCTTTCTTT
CASSPGGYTEAFF
>TRBJ2-3|NA|NA|TRBV11-2
TGTGCCAGCAGCTTTTCCGCTAGCCCTAGCACAGATACGCAGTATTTT
CASSFSASPSTDTQYF
>TRBJ2-7|TRBD1|NA|TRBV6-1
TGTGCCAGCAGTGATGCCGGGACAGACATCTACGAGCAGTACTTC
CASSDAGTDIYEQYF
>TRBJ2-1|TRBD2|NA|TRBV5-1
TGCGCCAGCAGCTTGGGCACTAGCGGAGCGAATGAGCAGTTCTTC
CASSLGTSGANEQFF
>TRBJ2-7|NA|once|TRBV5-4
TGTGCCAGCAGCCCGGACAATTACGAGCAGTACTTC
CASSPDNYEQYF
>TRBJ2-7|NA|NA|TRBV7-2
TGTGCCAGCAGCCTCTCCTACGAGCAGTACTTC
CASSLSYEQYF
>TRBJ1-1|TRBD1|once|TRBV6-1
TGTGCCAGCAGTGACCCCAGGGGGGACAACACTGAAGCTTTCTTT
CASSDPRGDNTEAFF
>TRBJ1-1|NA|NA|TRBV5-6
TGTGCCAGCAGCTTGGGCAGGAACACTGAAGCTTTCTTT
CASSLGRNTEAFF
>TRBJ1-4|NA|NA|TRBV5-4
TGTGCCAGTCAGGTGGGGGGAACTAATGAAAAACTGTTTTTT
CASQVGGTNEKLFF
>TRBJ1-6|NA|NA|TRBV25-1
TGTGCCGTCCAGAATCTCTATTCACCCCTCCACTTT
CAVQNLYSPLHF
>TRBJ1-5|TRBD1|NA|TRBV29-1
TGCAGCGTTGGGGGACAGCATCAGCCCCAGCATTTT
CSVGGQHQPQHF
>TRBJ2-7|NA|NA|TRBV5-6
TGTGCCAGCACCAGGGGCTACTCCTACGAGCAGTACTTC
CASTRGYSYEQYF
>TRBJ1-1|NA|NA|TRBV11-2
TGTGCCAGCAGGACAGGGAACACTGAAGCTTTCTTT
CASRTGNTEAFF
>TRBJ1-1|NA|NA|TRBV2
TGTGCCAGCAGTGAATGGGCCTTACATTCGAACACTGAAGCTTTCTTT
CASSEWALHSNTEAFF
>TRBJ1-6|NA|NA|TRBV2
TGTGCCAGCAGTGAAGCCGGGACAACCTATAATTCACCCCTCCACTTT
CASSEAGTTYNSPLHF
>TRBJ1-1|NA|NA|TRBV5-6
TGTGCCAGCAGCTTCTACAGGGTGAACACTGAAGCTTTCTTT
CASSFYRVNTEAFF
>TRBJ1-5|NA|NA|TRBV7-8
TGTGCCAGCAGCTTAGCGGGGGGTCAGCCCCAGCATTTT
CASSLAGGQPQHF
>TRBJ2-1|NA|few|TRBV25-1
TGTGCCAGCAGTGAGCGAGCCTCCTACAATGAGCAGTTCTTC
CASSERASYNEQFF
>TRBJ2-2|NA|NA|TRBV18
TGTGCCAGCTCACCCTTTGACACCCCTCGGACCGGGGAGCTGTTTTTT
CASSPFDTPRTGELFF
>TRBJ1-3|TRBD1|NA|TRBV7-9
TGTGCCAGCAGCCCCCGGGACAGGGGTTTTTCTGGAAACACCATATATTTT
CASSPRDRGFSGNTIYF
>TRBJ1-1|TRBD1|NA|TRBV6-6
TGTGCCAGCAATTCTGGACAGGGCAACACTGAAGCTTTCTTT
CASNSGQGNTEAFF
>TRBJ2-1|NA|NA|TRBV7-2
TGTGCCAGCAGCTTAGCATCGGGAGAAGAAAAGGATGAGCAGTTCTTC
CASSLASGEEKDEQFF
>TRBJ2-7|NA|NA|TRBV7-9
TGTGCCAGCAGTTCCCCTTCCTACGAGCAGTACTTC
CASSSPSYEQYF
>TRBJ1-1|TRBD1|NA|TRBV28
TGTGCCAGCAGTGCAGGGGGAACCCCTGAAGCTTTCTTT
CASSAGGTPEAFF
>TRBJ1-1|NA|NA|TRBV6-5
TGTGCCAGCAGGTTAAAGCAGGTTACTGAAGCTTTCTTT
CASRLKQVTEAFF
>TRBJ1-6|TRBD1|NA|TRBV6-1
TGTGCCAGCAGACCTGGGACAGAACGGTCACCCCTCCACTTT
CASRPGTERSPLHF
>TRBJ2-1|TRBD1|few|TRBV4-1
TGCGCCAGCAGCTCGGGACAGGGACCTGTGGATGAGCAGTTCTTC
CASSSGQGPVDEQFF
>TRBJ2-1|TRBD2|NA|TRBV7-2
TGTGCCAGCAGCTCTAGCGGGAGCTCTTTCAATGAGCAGTTCTTC
CASSSSGSSFNEQFF
>TRBJ2-2|TRBD1|NA|TRBV30
TGTGCCTGGGCGACAGGGCGAACCGGGGAGCTGTTTTTT
CAWATGRTGELFF
>TRBJ2-3|TRBD1|NA|TRBV6-1
TGTGCCAGCAGTGGAGGGACAGGCCTTAGCACAGATACGCAGTATTTT
CASSGGTGLSTDTQYF
>TRBJ2-5|TRBD2|NA|TRBV7-6
TGTGCCAGCAGCCCGTTGACTAGCGAGCAAGAGACCCAGTACTTC
CASSPLTSEQETQYF
>TRBJ1-1|NA|NA|TRBV5-8
TGTGCCAGCAGCCCGGGGACTGAAGCTTTCTTT
CASSPGTEAFF
>TRBJ1-1|NA|NA|TRBV10-3
TGTGCCATCAGTGAGCCCGAAGGGAGCTTACCGGGGCAAAAGGGGGACACTGAAGCTTTCTTT
CAISEPEGSLPGQKGDTEAFF
>TRBJ1-1|TRBD1|few|TRBV9
TGTGCCAGCAGCGCACCGGGACAGACAAGAGGAAGCACTGAAGCTTTCTTT
CASSAPGQTRGSTEAFF
>TRBJ1-2|NA|few|TRBV7-2
TGTGCCAGCAGCAAAACAGGGACCAACTATGGCTACACCTTC
CASSKTGTNYGYTF
>TRBJ1-1|NA|once|TRBV2
TGTGCCAGCAGGGTCCTCGAGGGGGGGGGCACTGAAGCTTTCTTT
CASRVLEGGGTEAFF
>TRBJ2-1|NA|NA|TRBV7-2
TGTGCCAGCAGCTTAGAGGCGACAGGACCCCCCTACAATGAGCAGTTCTTC
CASSLEATGPPYNEQFF